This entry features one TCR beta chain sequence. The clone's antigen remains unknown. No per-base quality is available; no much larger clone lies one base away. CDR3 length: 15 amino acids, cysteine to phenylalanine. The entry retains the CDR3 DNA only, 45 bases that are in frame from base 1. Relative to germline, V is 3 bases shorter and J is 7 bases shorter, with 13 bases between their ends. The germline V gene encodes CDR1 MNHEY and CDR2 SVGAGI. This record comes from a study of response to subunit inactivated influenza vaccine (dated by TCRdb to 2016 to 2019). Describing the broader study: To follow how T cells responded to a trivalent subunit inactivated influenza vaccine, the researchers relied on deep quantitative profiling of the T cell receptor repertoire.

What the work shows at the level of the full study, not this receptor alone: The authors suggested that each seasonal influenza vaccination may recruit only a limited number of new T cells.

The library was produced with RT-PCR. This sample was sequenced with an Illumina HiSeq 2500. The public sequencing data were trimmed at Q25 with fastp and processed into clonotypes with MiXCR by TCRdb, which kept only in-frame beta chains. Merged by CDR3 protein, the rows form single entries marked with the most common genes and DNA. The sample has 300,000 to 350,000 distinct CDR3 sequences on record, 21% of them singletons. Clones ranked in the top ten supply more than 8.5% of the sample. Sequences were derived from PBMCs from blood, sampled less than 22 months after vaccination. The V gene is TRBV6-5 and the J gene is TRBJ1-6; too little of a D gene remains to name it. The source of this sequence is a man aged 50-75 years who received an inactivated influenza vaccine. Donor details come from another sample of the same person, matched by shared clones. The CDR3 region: CASSYQGFLNSPLHF. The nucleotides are TGTGCCAGCAGTTATCAAGGGTTTCTCAATTCACCCCTCCACTTT.